Given below is one T cell receptor beta chain in context. Source study methods: Nucleated cell counts were estimated from reference gene primer amplification. Clones were sequenced by immunoSEQ multiplex PCR, and TCRdb holds only the in-frame ones, with some missing. V, J and clone size reflect that table, while D and trimming were determined from the DNA. Among 75,000 or so clones listed, around 80% were seen once. This sample was included in a study of blood T cell repertoires in COVID-19. Study-level information: The United States, Italy and Spain provided the acute and convalescent COVID-19 samples. Sample material is recorded as cDNA or gDNA derived from T cells, B-cell-depleted T cells, or PBMCs.

From germline, CDR1 is SGHKS and CDR2 YYEKEE (reference sequence). Trimming took off 1 base at V and 4 bases at J, with 14 bases between the two ends. This CDR3 comprises 15 residues. The V call is TRBV5-5, the J call TRBJ1-2, with a weak D call TRBD1 (6 bases). The receptor comes from a man aged 55 to 69 with active or convalescent COVID-19. The sequenced sample consisted of peripheral blood. The CDR3 DNA reads TGTGCCAGCAGCTTGACCACTGCAGGGGTCTATGGCTACACCTTC. Translated, it gives CASSLTTAGVYGYTF.